These T cell receptor beta chains were read from a single sample in a study of blood T cell repertoires in COVID-19. Sequenced by immunoSEQ multiplex PCR; TCRdb stores in-frame clones only, minus some. The sample comprises 100,000 to 150,000 clones, about 80% of which are singletons, and about 10% rests with the top ten. Specimen: peripheral blood. The source is a man in his sixties with acute or convalescent COVID-19. CDR3s include the opening cysteine and the closing phenylalanine or tryptophan. The order of the fields is D gene, J gene, V gene, clone size, CDR3 protein, CDR3 DNA. A D gene is named only where the DNA matches it firmly. For some rows the clone size is stated as once, few or many, or as a class when expanded; others skip it.

TRBD1 | TRBJ1-2 | TRBV29-1 | - | CSVGDRGHSGYTF | TGCAGCGTTGGTGACAGGGGGCACAGTGGCTACACCTTC
- | TRBJ2-1 | TRBV15 | - | CATSSTPGAPTEQFF | TGTGCCACCAGCAGCACGCCGGGAGCACCCACAGAGCAGTTCTTC
- | TRBJ2-2 | TRBV5-4 | - | CASNWGGLTSAGELFF | TGTGCCAGCAACTGGGGGGGCCTAACGAGCGCCGGGGAGCTGTTTTTT
- | TRBJ2-1 | TRBV7-9 | - | CASSWAGARGYNEQFF | TGTGCCAGCAGCTGGGCGGGGGCTAGGGGCTACAATGAGCAGTTCTTC
TRBD2 | TRBJ2-1 | TRBV7-9 | - | CATRTSSYNEQFF | TGTGCCACCCGGACTAGCTCCTACAATGAGCAGTTCTTC
- | TRBJ1-1 | TRBV11-2 | - | CASSFRTAMGTEAFF | TGTGCCAGCAGCTTTCGGACAGCGATGGGTACTGAAGCTTTCTTT
TRBD2 | TRBJ2-7 | TRBV19 | - | CASSILSGRSSVYEQYF | TGTGCCAGTAGTATTCTCTCCGGGAGGAGCTCAGTGTACGAGCAGTACTTC
TRBD1 | TRBJ1-1 | TRBV6-5 | - | CASSWTGGAGHTEAFF | TGTGCCAGCAGTTGGACAGGGGGCGCCGGGCACACTGAAGCTTTCTTT
- | TRBJ2-7 | TRBV5-6 | - | CASSLARGSSYEQYF | TGTGCCAGCAGCTTGGCGCGCGGAAGCTCCTACGAGCAGTACTTC
- | TRBJ2-3 | TRBV7-9 | - | CASSLVGAQADTQYF | TGTGCCAGCAGCTTAGTGGGGGCGCAGGCAGATACGCAGTATTTT
- | TRBJ2-1 | TRBV3-1/TRBV3-2 | - | CASESSYNEQFF | TGTGCCAGCGAGAGCTCCTACAATGAGCAGTTCTTC
TRBD2 | TRBJ2-3 | TRBV2 | - | CASSALTSGSTDTQYF | TGTGCCAGCAGTGCCCTCACTAGCGGTAGCACAGATACGCAGTATTTT
- | TRBJ1-6 | TRBV9 | - | CASSVTPGGRDSPLHF | TGTGCCAGCAGCGTAACCCCGGGGGGGAGGGATTCACCCCTCCACTTT
- | TRBJ1-6 | TRBV19 | medium-sized | CASRRTPRSPLHF | TGTGCCAGTAGGCGGACTCCCCGTTCACCCCTCCACTTT
TRBD1 | TRBJ2-7 | TRBV4-1 | few | CASSLGQGSYEQYF | TGCGCCAGCAGCCTAGGACAGGGCTCCTACGAGCAGTACTTC
- | TRBJ1-6 | TRBV9 | - | CASSVALQNSPLHF | TGTGCCAGCAGCGTAGCTTTACAAAATTCACCCCTCCACTTT
- | TRBJ2-6 | TRBV9 | - | CASSPQSSGANVLTF | TGTGCCAGCAGCCCCCAGTCGTCTGGGGCCAACGTCCTGACTTTC
TRBD2 | TRBJ2-7 | TRBV2 | - | CASSDGGSGVTSSYEQYF | TGTGCCAGCAGCGACGGGGGGTCGGGGGTAACGAGCTCCTACGAGCAGTACTTC
- | TRBJ1-3 | TRBV5-1 | - | CASSLSTGNTIYF | TGCGCCAGCAGCTTATCTACTGGAAACACCATATATTTT
- | TRBJ2-7 | TRBV27 | - | CASRGAGVEYEQYF | TGTGCCAGCAGGGGGGCGGGAGTCGAGTACGAGCAGTACTTC
TRBD1 | TRBJ1-6 | TRBV28 | - | CASTPRQGSPLHF | TGTGCCAGCACCCCTCGACAGGGCTCACCCCTCCACTTT
TRBD2 | TRBJ2-3 | TRBV7-9 | - | CASSSGGSGRLDTQYF | TGTGCCAGCAGCTCCGGGGGGAGTGGGCGGTTAGATACGCAGTATTTT
- | TRBJ1-2 | TRBV3-1/TRBV3-2 | - | CASSRGEPFTGYTF | TGTGCCAGCAGCCGTGGGGAGCCCTTTACGGGCTACACCTTC
- | TRBJ1-2 | TRBV28 | - | CASSQGRGGYGYTF | TGTGCCAGCAGTCAGGGTAGAGGGGGCTATGGCTACACCTTC
- | TRBJ2-7 | TRBV19 | few | CASSMSSASRSSYEQYF | TGTGCCAGTAGTATGAGTAGCGCGTCCAGGAGCTCCTACGAGCAGTACTTC
- | TRBJ1-1 | TRBV7-6 | - | CASSQGTRNTEAFF | TGTGCCAGCAGCCAGGGGACAAGGAACACTGAAGCTTTCTTT
TRBD1 | TRBJ2-5 | TRBV7-3 | - | CASSLGPTGAETQYF | TGTGCCAGCAGCTTAGGGCCGACAGGGGCAGAGACCCAGTACTTC
TRBD1 | TRBJ2-7 | TRBV29-1 | - | CSVETTGDSYEQYF | TGCAGCGTAGAAACGACAGGGGACTCCTACGAGCAGTACTTC
- | TRBJ1-2 | TRBV19 | - | CASSMRGLYGYTF | TGTGCCAGTAGTATGCGGGGACTCTATGGCTACACCTTC
- | TRBJ1-2 | TRBV28 | - | CASSFSSRVNPYGYTF | TGTGCCAGCAGTTTCTCGTCCAGGGTTAATCCCTATGGCTACACCTTC
- | TRBJ2-1 | TRBV12-5 | few | CASGSPGSYNEQFF | TGTGCTAGTGGTTCCCCGGGCTCCTACAATGAGCAGTTCTTC
- | TRBJ2-7 | TRBV5-1 | - | CASSLISPGGYEQYF | TGCGCCAGCAGCTTGATATCCCCCGGAGGGTACGAGCAGTACTTC
TRBD2 | TRBJ2-3 | TRBV19 | once | CASMGYPAGAGDTQYF | TGTGCCAGTATGGGGTACCCAGCGGGAGCGGGAGATACGCAGTATTTT
TRBD2 | TRBJ2-1 | TRBV15 | - | CATSRGTSGRYNEQFF | TGTGCCACCAGCAGAGGGACTAGCGGGAGGTACAATGAGCAGTTCTTC
- | TRBJ1-2 | TRBV28 | - | CASSSGEASYGYTF | TGTGCCAGCAGTTCTGGGGAGGCGAGCTATGGCTACACCTTC
TRBD1 | TRBJ2-4 | TRBV3-1/TRBV3-2 | - | CASSQTRTGSQYF | TGTGCCAGCAGCCAAACTAGGACAGGGAGCCAGTACTTC
- | TRBJ2-7 | TRBV28 | - | CASSFPGTYEQYF | TGTGCCAGCAGTTTTCCAGGGACATACGAGCAGTACTTC
- | TRBJ1-2 | TRBV24-1 | - | CATSDSGDYGYTF | TGTGCCACCAGTGATTCAGGTGATTATGGCTACACCTTC
- | TRBJ2-2 | TRBV19 | - | CASRTFNTGELFF | TGTGCCAGTAGGACTTTTAACACCGGGGAGCTGTTTTTT
- | TRBJ2-2 | TRBV24-1 | - | CATTGTTNTGELFF | TGTGCCACCACCGGGACAACGAACACCGGGGAGCTGTTTTTT
TRBD1 | TRBJ2-7 | TRBV11-1 | - | CASNIGQGAGEQYF | TGTGCCAGCAACATAGGACAGGGGGCCGGGGAGCAGTACTTC
- | TRBJ1-2 | TRBV6-5 | once | CASKEGLNYGYTF | TGTGCCAGCAAGGAGGGCTTGAACTATGGCTACACCTTC
- | TRBJ1-3 | TRBV27 | - | CASSSGNTIYF | TGTGCCAGTAGCTCTGGAAACACCATATATTTT